The present entry profiles one T cell receptor beta chain with its context. This specimen belongs to a study of regulatory T cells in long-lasting Graves disease. Turning to the study itself: For a period under 3 months, newly diagnosed Graves' patients had taken antithyroid drugs.

Time point defined: newly diagnosed GD, antithyroid drugs for less than 3 months. The TCR library was prepared using RNA isolated from PBMCs. V was cut by 5 bases and J by 6 bases, with 16 bases left in between. The length of the CDR3 is 15 residues. Germline V gene sequence: CDR1 SEHNR, CDR2 FQNEAQ (reference sequence). Both iRepertoire HTBI primers and Arm-PCR of CDR3 regions were used to build the TCR beta libraries. TCRdb used MiXCR to reprocess the multiplex PCR reads, holding one entry per CDR3 protein. The sample holds approximately 480,000 distinct CDR3 sequences, 15% to 20% seen once. These data were also filed under a second study, of T cells in Graves' hyperthyroidism and ophthalmopathy. From that report: HTBI primers were the set used in a first-round RT-PCR of the TCR CDR3.

Sequenced material: peripheral blood mononuclear cells (PBMCs), taken at new diagnosis, from a patient treated with antithyroid drugs. The J gene is TRBJ2-2, the V gene TRBV7-9, with a possible D match to TRBD1 (6 bases). This sequence originates from a man aged 35 to 55 with Graves disease. The CDR3 loop is CASSPHMTGPGELFF. DNA of the CDR3: TGTGCCAGCAGCCCACACATGACAGGTCCCGGGGAGCTGTTTTTT.